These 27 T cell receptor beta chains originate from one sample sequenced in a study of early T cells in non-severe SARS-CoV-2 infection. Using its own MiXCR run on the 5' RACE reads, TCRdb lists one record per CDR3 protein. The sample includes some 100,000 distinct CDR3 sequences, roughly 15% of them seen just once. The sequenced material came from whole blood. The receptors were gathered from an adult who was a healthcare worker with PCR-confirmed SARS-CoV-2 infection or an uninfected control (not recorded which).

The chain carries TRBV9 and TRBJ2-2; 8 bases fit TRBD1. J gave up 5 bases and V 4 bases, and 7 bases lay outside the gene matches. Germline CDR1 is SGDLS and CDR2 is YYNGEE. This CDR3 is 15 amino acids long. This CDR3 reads CASSQGAGETGELFF. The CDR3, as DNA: TGTGCCAGCAGCCAGGGGGCAGGGGAGACCGGGGAGCTGTTTTTT.

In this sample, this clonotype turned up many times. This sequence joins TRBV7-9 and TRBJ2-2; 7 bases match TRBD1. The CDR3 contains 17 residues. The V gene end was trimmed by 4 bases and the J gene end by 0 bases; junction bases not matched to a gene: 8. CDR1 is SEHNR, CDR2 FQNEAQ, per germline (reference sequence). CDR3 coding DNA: TGTGCCAGCAGCTCTGGGGACAGACTTACGAACACCGGGGAGCTGTTTTTT. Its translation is CASSSGDRLTNTGELFF.

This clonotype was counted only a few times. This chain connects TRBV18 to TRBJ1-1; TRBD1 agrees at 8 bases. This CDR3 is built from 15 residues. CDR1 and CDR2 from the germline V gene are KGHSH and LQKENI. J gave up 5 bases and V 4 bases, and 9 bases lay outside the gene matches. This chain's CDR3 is CASSLETGVETEAFF. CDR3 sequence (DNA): TGTGCCAGCTCACTCGAGACAGGGGTAGAGACTGAAGCTTTCTTT.

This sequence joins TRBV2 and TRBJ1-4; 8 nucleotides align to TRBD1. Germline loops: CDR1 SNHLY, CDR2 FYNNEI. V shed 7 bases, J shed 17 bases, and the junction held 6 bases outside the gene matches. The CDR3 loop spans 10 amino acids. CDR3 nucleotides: TGTGCCAGCATCAAGGACAGGGTTTTTTTT. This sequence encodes CASIKDRVFF.

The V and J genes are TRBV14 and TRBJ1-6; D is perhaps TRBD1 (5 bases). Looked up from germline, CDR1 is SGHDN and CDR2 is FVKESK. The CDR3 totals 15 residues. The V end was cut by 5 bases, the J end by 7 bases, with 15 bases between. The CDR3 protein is CASSYQGAYNSPLHF. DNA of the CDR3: TGTGCCAGCAGCTATCAAGGGGCGTACAATTCACCCCTCCACTTT.

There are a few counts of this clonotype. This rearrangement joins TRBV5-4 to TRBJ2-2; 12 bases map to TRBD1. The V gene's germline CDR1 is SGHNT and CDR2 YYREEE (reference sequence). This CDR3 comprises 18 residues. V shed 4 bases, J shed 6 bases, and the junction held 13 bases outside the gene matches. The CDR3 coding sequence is TGTGCCAGCAGCGAGCGAGGGACAGGGGGCATCAGTCCCGGGGAGCTGTTTTTT. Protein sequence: CASSERGTGGISPGELFF.

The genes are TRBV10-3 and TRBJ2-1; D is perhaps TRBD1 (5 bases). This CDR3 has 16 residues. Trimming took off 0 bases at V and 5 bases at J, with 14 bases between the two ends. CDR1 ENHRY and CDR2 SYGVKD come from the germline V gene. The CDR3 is CAISESPQGSNNEQFF. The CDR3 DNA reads TGTGCCATCAGTGAGTCCCCCCAGGGATCGAACAATGAGCAGTTCTTC.

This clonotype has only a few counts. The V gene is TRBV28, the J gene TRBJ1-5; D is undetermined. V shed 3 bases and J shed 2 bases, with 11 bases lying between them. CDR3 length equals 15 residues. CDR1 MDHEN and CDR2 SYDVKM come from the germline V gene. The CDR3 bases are TGTGCCAGCAGTTTCCCATGGGGTCGCAATCAGCCCCAGCATTTT. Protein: CASSFPWGRNQPQHF.

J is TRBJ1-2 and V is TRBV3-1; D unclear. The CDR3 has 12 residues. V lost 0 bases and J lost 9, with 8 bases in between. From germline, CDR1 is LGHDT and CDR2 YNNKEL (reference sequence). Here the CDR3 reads CASSQDAVSYTF. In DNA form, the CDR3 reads TGTGCCAGCAGCCAAGATGCAGTAAGCTACACCTTC.

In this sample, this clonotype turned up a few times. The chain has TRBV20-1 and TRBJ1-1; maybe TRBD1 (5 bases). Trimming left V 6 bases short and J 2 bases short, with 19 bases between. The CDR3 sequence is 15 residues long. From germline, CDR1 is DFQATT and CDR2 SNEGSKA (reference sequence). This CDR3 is CSAPTGTPLNTEAFF. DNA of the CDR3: TGCAGTGCGCCAACCGGGACCCCACTTAACACTGAAGCTTTCTTT.

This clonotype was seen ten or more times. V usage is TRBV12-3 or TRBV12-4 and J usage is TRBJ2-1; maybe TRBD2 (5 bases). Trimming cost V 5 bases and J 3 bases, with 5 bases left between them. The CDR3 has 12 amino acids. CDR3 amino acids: CASSRGYNEQFF. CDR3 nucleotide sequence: TGTGCCAGCAGTCGGGGCTACAATGAGCAGTTCTTC.

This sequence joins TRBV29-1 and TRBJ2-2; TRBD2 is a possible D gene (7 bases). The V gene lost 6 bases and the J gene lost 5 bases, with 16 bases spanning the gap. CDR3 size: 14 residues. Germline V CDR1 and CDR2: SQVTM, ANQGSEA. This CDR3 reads CSVVAGGRTGELFF. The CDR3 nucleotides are TGCAGCGTCGTCGCCGGGGGGCGTACCGGGGAGCTGTTTTTT.

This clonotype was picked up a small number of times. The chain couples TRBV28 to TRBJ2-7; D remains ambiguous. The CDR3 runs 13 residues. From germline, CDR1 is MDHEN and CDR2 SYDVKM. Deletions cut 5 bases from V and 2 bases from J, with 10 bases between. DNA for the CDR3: TGTGCCAGCAGTAGTGGTTCAACCTACGAGCAGTACGTC. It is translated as CASSSGSTYEQYV.

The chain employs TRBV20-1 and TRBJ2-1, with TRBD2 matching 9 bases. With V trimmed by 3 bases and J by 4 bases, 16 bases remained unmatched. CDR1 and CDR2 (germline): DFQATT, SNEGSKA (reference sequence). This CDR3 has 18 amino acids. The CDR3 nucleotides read TGCAGTGCTAGTTCGGGGCTAGCGGGGCAACGTAGGTACAATGAGCAGTTCTTC. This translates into CSASSGLAGQRRYNEQFF.

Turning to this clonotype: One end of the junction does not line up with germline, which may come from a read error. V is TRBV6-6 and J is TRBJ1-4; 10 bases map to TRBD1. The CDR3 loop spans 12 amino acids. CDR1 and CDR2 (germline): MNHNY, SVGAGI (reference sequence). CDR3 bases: TGTGCCAGCAGTGACCGGACAGGGGGTGACAAGTTT. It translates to CASSDRTGGDKF.

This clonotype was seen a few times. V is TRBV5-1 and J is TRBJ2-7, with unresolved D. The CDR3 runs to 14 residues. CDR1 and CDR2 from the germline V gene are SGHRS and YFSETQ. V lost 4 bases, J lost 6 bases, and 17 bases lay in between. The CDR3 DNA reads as TGCGCCAGCAGCCCGAGTGGGGTTGTGGGCGAGCAGTACGTC. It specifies CASSPSGVVGEQYV.

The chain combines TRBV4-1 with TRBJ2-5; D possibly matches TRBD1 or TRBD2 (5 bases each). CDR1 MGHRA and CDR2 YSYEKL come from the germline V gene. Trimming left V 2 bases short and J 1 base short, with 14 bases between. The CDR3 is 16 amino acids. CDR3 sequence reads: CASSQQRGAGQETQYF. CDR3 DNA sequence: TGCGCCAGCAGCCAACAACGGGGCGCGGGCCAAGAGACCCAGTACTTC.

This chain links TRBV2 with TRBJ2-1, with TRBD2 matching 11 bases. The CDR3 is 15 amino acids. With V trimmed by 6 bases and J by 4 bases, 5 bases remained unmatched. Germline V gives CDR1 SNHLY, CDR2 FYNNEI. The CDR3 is CASRGSGGVYNEQFF. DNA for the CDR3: TGTGCCAGCAGAGGTAGCGGGGGGGTATACAATGAGCAGTTCTTC. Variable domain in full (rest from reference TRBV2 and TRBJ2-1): EPEVTQTPSHQVTQMGQEVILRCVPISNHLYFYWYRQILGQKVEFLVSFYNNEISEKSEIFDDQFSVERPDGSNFTLKIRSTKLEDSAMYFCASRGSGGVYNEQFFGPGTRLTVL.

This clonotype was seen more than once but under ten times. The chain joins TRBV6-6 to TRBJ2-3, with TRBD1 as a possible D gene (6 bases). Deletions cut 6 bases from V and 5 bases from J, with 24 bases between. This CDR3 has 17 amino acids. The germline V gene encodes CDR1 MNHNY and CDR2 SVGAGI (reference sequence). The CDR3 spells CASSYDDRNLSGDTQYF. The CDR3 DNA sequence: TGTGCCAGCAGCTACGACGACAGGAACTTAAGTGGAGATACGCAGTATTTT.

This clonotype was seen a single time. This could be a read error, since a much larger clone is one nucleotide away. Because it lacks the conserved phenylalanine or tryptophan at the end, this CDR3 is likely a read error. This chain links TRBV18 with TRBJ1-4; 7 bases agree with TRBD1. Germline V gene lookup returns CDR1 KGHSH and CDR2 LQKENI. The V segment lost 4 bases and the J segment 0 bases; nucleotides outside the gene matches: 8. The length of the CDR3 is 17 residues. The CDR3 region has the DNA TGTGCCAGCTCACGGGACAGAATACCTACAACTAATGAAAAACTGTTTCTT. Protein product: CASSRDRIPTTNEKLFL.

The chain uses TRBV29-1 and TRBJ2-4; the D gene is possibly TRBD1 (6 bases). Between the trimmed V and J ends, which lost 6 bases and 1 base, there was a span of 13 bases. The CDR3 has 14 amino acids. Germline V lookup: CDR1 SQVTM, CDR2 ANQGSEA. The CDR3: CSVRGDRAKNIQYF. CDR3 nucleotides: TGCAGCGTCAGGGGCGACAGGGCCAAAAACATTCAGTACTTC.

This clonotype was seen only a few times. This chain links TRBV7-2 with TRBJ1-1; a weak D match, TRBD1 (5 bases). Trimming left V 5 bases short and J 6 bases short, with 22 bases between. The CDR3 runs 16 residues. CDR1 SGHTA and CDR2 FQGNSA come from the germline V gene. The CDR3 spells CASSLTEGSIGAEAFF. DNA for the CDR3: TGTGCCAGCAGCCTGACAGAGGGTTCGATAGGCGCTGAAGCTTTCTTT.

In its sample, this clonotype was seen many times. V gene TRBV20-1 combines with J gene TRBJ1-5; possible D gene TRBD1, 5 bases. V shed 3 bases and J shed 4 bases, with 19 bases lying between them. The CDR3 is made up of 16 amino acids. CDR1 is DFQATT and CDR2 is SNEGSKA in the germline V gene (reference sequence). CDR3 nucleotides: TGCAGTGCTAGGGCCCATGATGGGACGGCGAATCAGCCCCAGCATTTT. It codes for CSARAHDGTANQPQHF.

The CDR3 nucleotides read TGTGCCAGCAGCTTAGCGGGGGGAACCAATGAGCAGTTCTTC. Protein: CASSLAGGTNEQFF. The chain joins TRBV7-2 to TRBJ2-1, with D perhaps TRBD2 (6 bases). The germline CDR1 and CDR2 sequences are SGHTA and FQGNSA. Trimming left V 0 bases short and J 6 bases short, with 9 bases between. CDR3 length: 14 residues.

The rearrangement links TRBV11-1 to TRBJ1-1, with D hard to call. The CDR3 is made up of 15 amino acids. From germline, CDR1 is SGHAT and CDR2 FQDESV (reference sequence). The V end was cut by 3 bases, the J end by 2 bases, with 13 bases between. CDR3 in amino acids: CASSFIPAPNTEAFF. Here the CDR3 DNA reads TGTGCCAGCAGCTTCATCCCAGCACCTAACACTGAAGCTTTCTTT. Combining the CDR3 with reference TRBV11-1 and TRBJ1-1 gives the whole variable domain EAEVAQSPRYKITEKSQAVAFWCDPISGHATLYWYRQILGQGPELLVQFQDESVVDDSQLPKDRFSAERLKGVDSTLKIQPAELGDSAMYLCASSFIPAPNTEAFFGQGTRLTVV.

The CDR3 spells CASGYRTEKLFF. The CDR3 DNA sequence: TGTGCTAGTGGCTACAGGACTGAAAAACTGTTTTTT. The chain joins TRBV12-5 to TRBJ1-4; weak D call: TRBD1 (5 bases). V shed 6 bases and J shed 7 bases, with 9 bases lying between them. This CDR3 spans 12 amino acids. Germline CDR1 is LGHNT and CDR2 is FRNRAP.

CDR3 bases: TGTGCCAGCAGTTTGCGGGGGGCTGGAAATGAGCAGTTCTTC. Translating it yields CASSLRGAGNEQFF. This rearrangement joins TRBV12-3 or TRBV12-4 to TRBJ2-1; 8 bases match TRBD2. The CDR3 has 14 amino acids. J lost 7 bases, V lost 3 bases, and 5 bases had no gene match.